These 16 T cell receptor beta chains originate from one sample sequenced in a study of OX40 agonist ivuxolimab in advanced cancers. Some clones are missing from TCRdb's copy, which holds only in-frame ones; the method was immunoSEQ multiplex PCR. The table includes about 89,000 clones, more than 70% detected once. The material sequenced was CD4+ or CD8+ T cells sorted from blood, taken in a trial of the OX40 agonist ivuxolimab. The receptors come from an adult with an advanced solid tumor such as melanoma, head and neck, liver or kidney cancer.

This clone has just a few counts. The chain combines TRBV21-1 with TRBJ1-2. TRBV21-1 is a pseudogene locus. This CDR3 comprises 13 residues. DNA of the CDR3: TGTGCCAGCAGCAGAAGAGCCTACTATGGCTACACCTTC. It translates to CASSRRAYYGYTF.

The chain has TRBV6-5 and TRBJ1-2; TRBD1 aligns across 10 bases. V shed 4 bases and J 7 bases; nucleotides not matched to a gene: 3. CDR1 is MNHEY, CDR2 SVGAGI, per germline. The CDR3 totals 13 residues. The CDR3 nucleotides read TGTGCCAGCAGTTGGGGGACAGGGGCTGGCTACACCTTC. Protein: CASSWGTGAGYTF.

This rearrangement joins TRBV6-4 to TRBJ2-2, with D unresolved. This CDR3 contains 16 residues. V dropped 6 bases and J dropped 4 bases, with 18 bases sitting between them. Germline V gives CDR1 MRHNA, CDR2 SNTAGT. This chain's CDR3 is CASSRYFDSSTGELFF. The CDR3 DNA reads as TGTGCCAGCAGCCGCTATTTCGACTCTAGCACCGGGGAGCTGTTTTTT.

CDR3 region: CASTPGVGQGAEAFF. As DNA, the CDR3 is TGTGCCAGCACCCCCGGGGTCGGACAGGGGGCTGAAGCTTTCTTT. This chain joins TRBV2 and TRBJ1-1; 10 bases map to TRBD1. Losses at the gene ends were 7 bases for V and 6 bases for J; bases not matched to a gene: 11. This CDR3 has 15 residues. Germline V gives CDR1 SNHLY, CDR2 FYNNEI.

V and J are TRBV7-2 and TRBJ2-7; TRBD2 matches at 8 bases. In germline, CDR1 is SGHTA, CDR2 FQGNSA. V lost 5 bases to trimming and J lost 4 bases; unmatched junction nucleotides: 10. The CDR3 length is 15 residues. As DNA, the CDR3 is TGTGCCAGCAGCCCCGGGGGAGCGGGAGCTTACGAGCAGTACTTC. Amino acids: CASSPGGAGAYEQYF.

The chain is built from TRBV5-1 and TRBJ1-4; D ambiguous. CDR3 length: 16 residues. Germline V gene lookup returns CDR1 SGHRS and CDR2 YFSETQ. V lost 0 bases and J 1 base, leaving 10 bases between the germline ends. The CDR3 loop is CASSLDSGLTNEKLFF. In nucleotides, the CDR3 is TGCGCCAGCAGCTTGGACAGTGGTTTAACTAATGAAAAACTGTTTTTT.

The chain is built from TRBV10-1 and TRBJ2-1; a weak D match, TRBD2 (6 bases). The germline CDR1 and CDR2 sequences are WNHNN and SYGVQD (reference sequence). With 8 bases removed from V and 7 bases from J, the gap between germline ends came to 21 bases. The length of the CDR3 is 15 residues. The CDR3 region is CASGSVRGARNEQFF. DNA for the CDR3: TGCGCCAGCGGCTCGGTGCGGGGCGCACGTAATGAGCAGTTCTTC.

The V and J genes are TRBV7-9 and TRBJ1-2; D not certain. The CDR3 is 13 amino acids. Germline V gene sequence: CDR1 SEHNR, CDR2 FQNEAQ (reference sequence). Trimming took 1 base from V and 2 from J, leaving 5 bases between them. The CDR3 DNA is TGTGCCAGCAGCTTAGTGGAAAACTATGGCTACACCTTC. Translation: CASSLVENYGYTF.

The rearrangement uses TRBV30 and TRBJ1-5; a weak D match, TRBD1 (6 bases). Germline loops: CDR1 GTSNPN, CDR2 SVGIG (reference sequence). The CDR3 length is 12 residues. V lost 4 bases and J lost 2, with 6 bases in between. CDR3 region: CAWNRGNQPQHF. In nucleotides, the CDR3 is TGTGCCTGGAACAGGGGCAATCAGCCCCAGCATTTT.

The rearrangement joins TRBV15 to TRBJ2-3; tentatively, D is TRBD2 (6 bases). There are 14 residues in the CDR3. Germline V lookup: CDR1 LNHNV, CDR2 YYDKDF (reference sequence). The V end was cut by 0 bases, the J end by 8 bases, with 12 bases between. As DNA, the CDR3 is TGTGCCACCAGCAGAGATGGGGGGAGAGGTACGCAGTATTTT. Its protein is CATSRDGGRGTQYF.

This rearrangement joins TRBV9 to TRBJ2-1, with 11 bases aligning to TRBD2. The germline CDR1 and CDR2 sequences are SGDLS and YYNGEE. The CDR3 is made up of 15 amino acids. The ends lost 4 bases at V and 9 bases at J; junction bases unmatched: 9. The chain's CDR3 is CASSLSGRAMSEQFF. In DNA form, the CDR3 reads TGTGCCAGCAGCCTTAGCGGGAGGGCAATGTCTGAGCAGTTCTTC.

The chain is built from TRBV9 and TRBJ2-5; 10 bases match TRBD2. CDR3 size: 15 residues. V shed 3 bases, J shed 5 bases, and the junction held 7 bases outside the gene matches. In germline, CDR1 is SGDLS, CDR2 YYNGEE. CDR3 nucleotide sequence: TGTGCCAGCAGCGCGAGCGGGGGGGCCGAGGAGACCCAGTACTTC. As protein: CASSASGGAEETQYF.

The V and J genes are TRBV11-2 and TRBJ2-2, with D perhaps matching TRBD1 (5 bases). The CDR3 contains 15 residues. Germline V gives CDR1 SGHAT, CDR2 FQNNGV. V lost 4 bases, J lost 7 bases, and 16 bases lay in between. CDR3 in DNA: TGTGCCAGCAGCTGGACATCTAGATTTAACGGGGAGCTGTTTTTT. Protein: CASSWTSRFNGELFF. Complete variable domain (other parts from reference TRBV11-2 and TRBJ2-2): EAGVAQSPRYKIIEKRQSVAFWCNPISGHATLYWYQQILGQGPKLLIQFQNNGVVDDSQLPKDRFSAERLKGVDSTLKIQPAKLEDSAVYLCASSWTSRFNGELFFGEGSRLTVL.

The V gene is TRBV7-3, the J gene TRBJ2-1, with 13 bases matching TRBD2. There are 15 residues in the CDR3. Germline lookup yields CDR1 SGHTA and CDR2 FQGTGA. Trimming at V came to 5 bases and at J to 9 bases, leaving 7 bases not matched to a gene. The CDR3: CASSRGLAGTGEQFF. The CDR3, as DNA: TGTGCCAGCAGCCGGGGACTAGCGGGAACGGGTGAGCAGTTCTTC. Variable domain in full (rest from reference TRBV7-3 and TRBJ2-1): GAGVSQTPSNKVTEKGKYVELRCDPISGHTALYWYRQSLGQGPEFLIYFQGTGAADDSGLPNDRFFAVRPEGSVSTLKIQRTERGDSAVYLCASSRGLAGTGEQFFGPGTRLTVL.

This rearrangement joins TRBV7-9 to TRBJ2-7, with a weak D call TRBD2 (6 bases). Germline loops: CDR1 SEHNR, CDR2 FQNEAQ (reference sequence). V was pared by 2 bases and J by 3 bases, with 8 bases between. The length of the CDR3 is 13 residues. The CDR3 loop reads CASSLRTNYEQYF. In DNA, the CDR3 is TGTGCCAGCAGCTTACGGACTAACTACGAGCAGTACTTC.

The chain joins TRBV29-1 to TRBJ2-7; D is possibly TRBD1 (6 bases). Germline V gene data show CDR1 as SQVTM and CDR2 as ANQGSEA. The CDR3 extends over 12 amino acids. V was pared by 6 bases and J by 3 bases, with 12 bases between. As DNA, the CDR3 is TGCAGCGTCAGGACAGACGGCTACGAGCAGTACTTC. Translating gives CSVRTDGYEQYF.